The clone carrying this T cell receptor (beta chain) has just one count. The data were obtained in a study of blood T cell repertoires in COVID-19. Study in general: There were acute and convalescent COVID-19 samples, and they came from the United States, Italy and Spain. The cDNA or gDNA used as material had been derived from T cells, B-cell-depleted T cells, or PBMCs.

Trimming pared 6 bases from V and 2 bases from J, leaving 7 bases between. Germline lookup yields CDR1 MNHEY and CDR2 SVGAGI. CDR3 size: 12 residues. Authors' methods: Scientists estimated how many nucleated cells there were by amplifying reference gene primers. Measured with immunoSEQ multiplex PCR; TCRdb has only the in-frame clones, and not every one. The D gene and trimming were derived from the DNA, and the V and J assignments and clone size from that table. The table shows about 230,000 clones, with 86% occurring only once. Followed longitudinally, the Seattle patients had been enrolled during active infection.

The sample was peripheral blood. This TCR was sampled from a man aged 45-65 years with COVID-19, enrolled during active disease. The J gene is TRBJ1-2, the V gene TRBV6-5; D unclear. CDR3 protein: CASSPGNYGYTF. DNA of the CDR3: TGTGCCAGCAGCCCAGGCAACTATGGCTACACCTTC.